The 16 T cell receptor beta chains listed next were all sequenced from one sample in a study of post-analysis software for immune sequencing data. These receptors' antigens are unknown. Unique molecular identifiers were carried by the TCR beta cDNA libraries. Via MiXCR, TCRdb re-called the PCR reads, giving one row per CDR3 protein. Here the sample spans approximately 630,000 distinct CDR3 sequences, over 45% being singletons. Study results and limitations: Higher frequency in patients than in controls was seen for roughly five TRBV segments, with TRBV5-6, TRBV5-1 and TRBV20-1 among them.

The specimen sequenced was blood. The origin of the receptors is a girl aged 2 to 9 with multiple sclerosis.

The chain employs TRBV7-2 and TRBJ2-5; 7 nucleotides line up with TRBD1. The V segment lost 4 bases and the J segment 3 bases; nucleotides outside the gene matches: 2. The CDR3 totals 13 residues. Germline-derived CDR1 and CDR2 are SGHTA and FQGNSA. This CDR3 reads CASSWDRKETQYF. In nucleotides, the CDR3 is TGTGCCAGCAGCTGGGACAGAAAAGAGACCCAGTACTTC.

This chain joins TRBV29-1 and TRBJ2-1; D is unresolved. This CDR3 contains 14 residues. V was clipped by 7 bases and J by 0 bases, with 13 bases between them. Germline CDR1 and CDR2: SQVTM and ANQGSEA. This chain's CDR3 is CSADARSSYNEQFF. DNA for the CDR3: TGCAGCGCCGACGCACGGAGCTCCTACAATGAGCAGTTCTTC.

The V call is TRBV11-2, the J call TRBJ2-6; 8 nucleotides match TRBD1. The CDR3 runs to 19 residues. Looked up from germline, CDR1 is SGHAT and CDR2 is FQNNGV. V shed 0 bases and J 4 bases; nucleotides not matched to a gene: 11. The CDR3 loop reads CASSLEGDRKIAGANVLTF. DNA for the CDR3: TGTGCCAGCAGCTTAGAGGGGGACAGGAAAATTGCGGGGGCCAACGTCCTGACTTTC.

The chain couples TRBV11-3 to TRBJ2-5; 8 bases line up with TRBD1. In germline, CDR1 is SGHNT, CDR2 YENEEA. V shed 8 bases, J shed 6 bases, and the junction held 8 bases outside the gene matches. The CDR3 runs to 13 residues. The CDR3 protein is CASSRAGGKTQYF. CDR3 DNA: TGTGCCAGCTCGAGGGCAGGGGGCAAGACCCAGTACTTC.

This clonotype showed up just once. The chain carries TRBV5-1 and TRBJ2-7, with 7 bases matching TRBD1. The CDR3 spans 14 residues. Looked up from germline, CDR1 is SGHRS and CDR2 is YFSETQ. J gave up 0 bases and V 3 bases, and 3 bases lay outside the gene matches. The CDR3 here is CASSWTGDSYEQYF. CDR3 DNA: TGCGCCAGCAGCTGGACAGGAGACTCCTACGAGCAGTACTTC.

This clonotype was counted only a few times. The chain is built from TRBV15 and TRBJ2-6, with D perhaps matching TRBD1 (5 bases). Between the trimmed V and J ends, which lost 5 bases and 4 bases, there was a span of 15 bases. The CDR3 consists of 16 residues. In germline, CDR1 is LNHNV, CDR2 YYDKDF (reference sequence). The CDR3 loop is CATSSYFRVGANVLTF. As DNA, the CDR3 is TGTGCCACCAGCTCCTACTTCAGGGTCGGGGCCAACGTCCTGACTTTC.

The chain is built from TRBV29-1 and TRBJ2-1; D remains unclear. This CDR3 region has 13 residues. Germline V gene sequence: CDR1 SQVTM, CDR2 ANQGSEA. Trimming removed 7 bases at V and 1 base at J, with 11 bases between. CDR3 DNA: TGCAGCGGCCGCCTGCAATCCTACAATGAGCAGTTCTTC. Translating it yields CSGRLQSYNEQFF.

The chain links TRBV5-5 to TRBJ2-5; D is unresolved. The V gene's germline CDR1 is SGHKS and CDR2 YYEKEE (reference sequence). Trimming cost V 3 bases and J 1 base, with 10 bases left between them. There are 14 residues in the CDR3. This chain's CDR3 is CASSWYLIQETQYF. Written as DNA, the CDR3 is TGTGCCAGCAGCTGGTACCTGATCCAAGAGACCCAGTACTTC.

This sequence joins TRBV5-6 and TRBJ2-5; 7 bases match TRBD2. Germline-derived CDR1 and CDR2 are SGHDT and YYEEEE. Trimming at V came to 4 bases and at J to 5 bases, leaving 8 bases not matched to a gene. The length of the CDR3 is 14 residues. The CDR3 region has the DNA TGTGCCAGCAGCCATTTGACTAGCATCGAGACCCAGTACTTC. Its protein is CASSHLTSIETQYF. Complete variable domain (other parts from reference TRBV5-6 and TRBJ2-5): DAGVTQSPTHLIKTRGQQVTLRCSPKSGHDTVSWYQQALGQGPQFIFQYYEEEERQRGNFPDRFSGHQFPNYSSELNVNALLLGDSALYLCASSHLTSIETQYFGPGTRLLVL.

The genes are TRBV20-1 and TRBJ2-3; D gene ambiguous. Germline V gene data show CDR1 as DFQATT and CDR2 as SNEGSKA (reference sequence). V lost 4 bases and J lost 4, with 15 bases in between. This CDR3 contains 14 residues. CDR3 sequence (DNA): TGCAGTGCTACCAACTCTAGAGTTGCAGATACGCAGTATTTT. Amino acids: CSATNSRVADTQYF.

The chain uses TRBV7-9 and TRBJ2-5; 7 bases align to TRBD1. Germline values: CDR1 SEHNR, CDR2 FQNEAQ (reference sequence). J lost 4 bases, V lost 3 bases, and 8 bases had no gene match. CDR3 length: 15 residues. CDR3 sequence (DNA): TGTGCCAGCAGCTTCGGGACGACAGGGCCAGAGACCCAGTACTTC. It codes for CASSFGTTGPETQYF.

V and J are TRBV11-2 and TRBJ2-7, with TRBD1 matching 10 bases. Trimming took 0 bases from V and 4 from J; bases not matched to a gene: 6. CDR3 length equals 16 residues. Germline-derived CDR1 and CDR2 are SGHAT and FQNNGV. CDR3 residues: CASSLDGGQGGYEQYF. As DNA, the CDR3 is TGTGCCAGCAGCTTAGATGGAGGACAGGGGGGTTACGAGCAGTACTTC. The variable domain in full, completed from reference TRBV11-2 and TRBJ2-7, reads EAGVAQSPRYKIIEKRQSVAFWCNPISGHATLYWYQQILGQGPKLLIQFQNNGVVDDSQLPKDRFSAERLKGVDSTLKIQPAKLEDSAVYLCASSLDGGQGGYEQYFGPGTRLTVT.

DNA of the CDR3: TGTGCCAGCAGCTTAGGTTCGGGGGTCGGGGAGCTGTTTTTT. This sequence encodes CASSLGSGVGELFF. The chain links TRBV7-2 to TRBJ2-2; maybe TRBD2 (6 bases). Between the trimmed V and J ends, which lost 1 base and 7 bases, there was a span of 10 bases. CDR1 and CDR2 (germline): SGHTA, FQGNSA. The CDR3 totals 14 residues.

V usage is TRBV29-1 and J usage is TRBJ2-5, with D perhaps assigned TRBD1 or TRBD2 (6 bases each). Trimming stripped 7 bases from V and 10 bases from J, with 19 bases between. The CDR3 is 12 amino acids. Germline V CDR1 and CDR2: SQVTM, ANQGSEA. The CDR3 coding sequence is TGCAGCGAGCAAACAGGGCCCGGGGGCCAGTACTTC. Protein sequence: CSEQTGPGGQYF. The full variable domain, its missing parts supplied by reference TRBV29-1 and TRBJ2-5, is SAVISQKPSRDICQRGTSLTIQCQVDSQVTMMFWYRQQPGQSLTLIATANQGSEATYESGFVIDKFPISRPNLTFSTLTVSNMSPEDSSIYLCSEQTGPGGQYFGPGTRLLVL.

The chain carries TRBV10-3 and TRBJ2-6; weak D call: TRBD2 (5 bases). The CDR3 runs to 18 residues. Between the trimmed V and J ends, which lost 0 bases and 0 bases, there was a span of 12 bases. Per germline, CDR1 ENHRY and CDR2 SYGVKD. The CDR3 loop reads CAISESRESSSGANVLTF. CDR3 sequence (DNA): TGTGCCATCAGTGAGTCCCGGGAATCTTCCTCTGGGGCCAACGTCCTGACTTTC.

This clonotype was detected a few times. The genes are TRBV7-9 and TRBJ2-3; D is uncertain. The V gene lost 3 bases and the J gene lost 5 bases, with 6 bases spanning the gap. The CDR3 spans 12 residues. CDR1 and CDR2 from the germline V gene are SEHNR and FQNEAQ (reference sequence). CDR3: CASSLPRDTQYF. CDR3 in DNA: TGTGCCAGCAGCTTGCCCCGAGATACGCAGTATTTT.